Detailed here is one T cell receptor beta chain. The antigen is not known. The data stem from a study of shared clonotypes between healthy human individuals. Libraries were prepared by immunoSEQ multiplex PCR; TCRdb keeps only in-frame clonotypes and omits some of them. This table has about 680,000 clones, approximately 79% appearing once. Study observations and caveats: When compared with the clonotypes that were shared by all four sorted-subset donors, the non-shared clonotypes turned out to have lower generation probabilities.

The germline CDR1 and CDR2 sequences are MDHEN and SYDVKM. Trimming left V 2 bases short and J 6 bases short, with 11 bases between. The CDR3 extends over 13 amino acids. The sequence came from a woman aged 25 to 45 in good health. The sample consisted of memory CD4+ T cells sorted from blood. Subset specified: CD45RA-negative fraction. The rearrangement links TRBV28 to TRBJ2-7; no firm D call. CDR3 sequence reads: CASSLGNAREQYF. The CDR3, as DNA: TGTGCCAGCAGTTTAGGGAATGCTCGCGAGCAGTACTTC.